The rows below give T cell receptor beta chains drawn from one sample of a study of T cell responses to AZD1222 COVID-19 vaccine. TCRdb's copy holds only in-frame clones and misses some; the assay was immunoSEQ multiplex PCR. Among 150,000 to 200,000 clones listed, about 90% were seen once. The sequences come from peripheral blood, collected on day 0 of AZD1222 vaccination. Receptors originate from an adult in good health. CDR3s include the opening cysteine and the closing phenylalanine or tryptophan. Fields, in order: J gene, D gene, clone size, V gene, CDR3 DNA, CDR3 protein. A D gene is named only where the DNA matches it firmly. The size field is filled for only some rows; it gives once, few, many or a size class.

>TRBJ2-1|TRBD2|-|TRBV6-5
TGTGCCAGCTCATGGCGGGGGGAATACAATGAGCAGTTCTTC
CASSWRGEYNEQFF
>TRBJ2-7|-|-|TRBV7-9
TGTGCCAGCAGCTCCGAGGACCCTTCCTACGAGCAGTACTTC
CASSSEDPSYEQYF
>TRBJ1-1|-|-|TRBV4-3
TGCGCCAGCAGCCTCCAGGGACAGAACACTGAAGCTTTCTTT
CASSLQGQNTEAFF
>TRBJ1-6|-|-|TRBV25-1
TGTGCCAGCAGTGAAGGACGGGGGCGAATTTCACCCCTCCACTTT
CASSEGRGRISPLHF
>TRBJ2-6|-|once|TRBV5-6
TGTGCCAGCAGCTTGATAAGTCCAATCTCTGGGGCCAACGTCCTGACTTTC
CASSLISPISGANVLTF
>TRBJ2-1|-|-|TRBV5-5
TGTGCCAGCAGCGTGGACCTCGGCAGCTCCTACAATGAGCAGTTCTTC
CASSVDLGSSYNEQFF
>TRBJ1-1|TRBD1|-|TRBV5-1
TGCGCCAGCAGCGGTACAGGGGCCATGAACACTGAAGCTTTCTTT
CASSGTGAMNTEAFF
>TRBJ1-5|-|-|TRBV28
TGTGCCAGCAGTCAGACAGGAGTCAATCAGCCCCAGCATTTT
CASSQTGVNQPQHF
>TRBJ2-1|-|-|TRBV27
TGTGCCAGCAGCCCTAAAAAGGGAGGGCAGTTCTTC
CASSPKKGGQFF
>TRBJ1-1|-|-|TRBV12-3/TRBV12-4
TGTGCCAGCAGTTCCCCCGGGCAGGCCGCTTTCTTT
CASSSPGQAAFF
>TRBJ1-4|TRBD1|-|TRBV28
TGTGCCAGCAGTTTGACAGGGGGCAATGAAAAACTGTTTTTT
CASSLTGGNEKLFF
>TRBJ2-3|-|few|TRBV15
TGTGCCACCAGCAGAGATGGCGGCAGGTTGAGGGATCTTATTAGCACAGATACGCAGTATTTT
CATSRDGGRLRDLISTDTQYF
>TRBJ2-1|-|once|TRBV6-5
TGTGCCAGCAGTATCGGCTGGGCGAGCGAGCAGTTCTTC
CASSIGWASEQFF
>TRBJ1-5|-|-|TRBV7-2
TGTGCCAGCAGCTTAGGAGGTATTCAGCCCCAGCATTTT
CASSLGGIQPQHF
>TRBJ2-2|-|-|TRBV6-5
TGTGCCAGCAGTTACAGGGGGGAGCTGTTTTTT
CASSYRGELFF
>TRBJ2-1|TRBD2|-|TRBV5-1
TGCGCCAGCAGCTACCTAGCGGGAGTCACCAATGAGCAGTTCTTC
CASSYLAGVTNEQFF
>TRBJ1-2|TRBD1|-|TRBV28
TGTGCCAGCAGTCCTCCCGGGACAGTCACCTACACCTTC
CASSPPGTVTYTF